The clone carrying this T cell receptor beta chain was detected only a few times. The data stem from a study of blood T cell repertoires in COVID-19. Looking at the study overall: COVID-19 samples, acute and convalescent, were from the United States, Italy and Spain. In each case, the material was cDNA or gDNA derived from T cells, B-cell-depleted T cells, or PBMCs.

The CDR3 consists of 16 residues. J lost 5 bases, V lost 4 bases, and 10 bases had no gene match. Per germline, CDR1 SGHTA and CDR2 FQGTGA. Original processing notes: Estimation of nucleated cell counts relied on the amplification of reference gene primers. Assay: immunoSEQ multiplex PCR; the TCRdb copy retains only in-frame clones and omits some. The V and J calls and clone size are taken from that table; D and trimming were inferred from the DNA. Among more than 150,000 clones, 90% were seen once, and the ten largest hold roughly 0.6%. Sequenced: peripheral blood. The TCR originated in a man aged 50 to 60 with acute or convalescent COVID-19. The chain recombines TRBV7-3 with TRBJ2-1, with 8 bases identical to TRBD1. CDR3 DNA: TGTGCCAGCAGCTCACCAGGGGGCTCGGGTCACAATGAGCAGTTCTTC. This translates into CASSSPGGSGHNEQFF.